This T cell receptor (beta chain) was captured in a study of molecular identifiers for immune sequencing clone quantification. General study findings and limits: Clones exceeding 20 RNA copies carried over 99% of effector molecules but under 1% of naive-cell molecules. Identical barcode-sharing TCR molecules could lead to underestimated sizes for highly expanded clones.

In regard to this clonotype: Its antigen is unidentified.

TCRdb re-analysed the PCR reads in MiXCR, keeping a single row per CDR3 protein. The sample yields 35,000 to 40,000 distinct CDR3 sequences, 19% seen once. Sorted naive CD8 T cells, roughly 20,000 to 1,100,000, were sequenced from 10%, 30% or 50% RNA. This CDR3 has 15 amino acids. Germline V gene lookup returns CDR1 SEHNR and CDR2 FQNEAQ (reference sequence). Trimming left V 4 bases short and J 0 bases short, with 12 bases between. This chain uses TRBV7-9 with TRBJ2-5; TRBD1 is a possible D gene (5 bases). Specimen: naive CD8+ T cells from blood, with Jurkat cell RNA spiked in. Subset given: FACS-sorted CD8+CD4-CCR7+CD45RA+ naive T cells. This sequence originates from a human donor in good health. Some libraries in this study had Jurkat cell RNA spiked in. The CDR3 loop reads CASSSRQIYQETQYF. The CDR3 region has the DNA TGTGCCAGCAGCTCAAGACAGATCTACCAAGAGACCCAGTACTTC. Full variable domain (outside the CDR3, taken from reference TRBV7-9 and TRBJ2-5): DTGVSQNPRHKITKRGQNVTFRCDPISEHNRLYWYRQTLGQGPEFLTYFQNEAQLEKSRLLSDRFSAERPKGSFSTLEIQRTEQGDSAMYLCASSSRQIYQETQYFGPGTRLLVL.